These 17 T cell receptor beta chains share one sample of origin, sequenced in a study of blood T cell repertoires in COVID-19. Using immunoSEQ multiplex PCR, the repertoire was profiled, and TCRdb retains in-frame clones only, with some absent. The sample records 250,000 to 300,000 clones, 85% to 90% being singletons. Specimen: PBMCs or T cells enriched from blood (not recorded which). These receptors all stem from a young man who had recovered from COVID-19.

The V gene is TRBV30, the J gene TRBJ2-7; 12 bases line up with TRBD1. Trimming took 1 base from V and 9 from J; bases not matched to a gene: 13. The CDR3 runs 16 residues. Germline assignment: CDR1 GTSNPN and CDR2 SVGIG (reference sequence). The CDR3 DNA reads TGTGCCTGGAGTGGGGCCAGGGACAGGGGGCGTTTAGGGCAGTACTTC. It specifies CAWSGARDRGRLGQYF.

The chain combines TRBV27 with TRBJ2-1, with 9 bases identical to TRBD2. Trimming took 5 bases from V and 9 from J; bases not matched to a gene: 8. Germline V lookup: CDR1 MNHEY, CDR2 SMNVEV (reference sequence). The CDR3 contains 14 residues. The CDR3 coding sequence is TGTGCCAGCAGTAAAAGCGGGGGGCCCATTGAGCAGTTCTTC. As protein: CASSKSGGPIEQFF.

This clone was observed a few times. The chain combines TRBV5-4 with TRBJ1-2, with 7 bases that match TRBD1. Germline values: CDR1 SGHNT, CDR2 YYREEE (reference sequence). This CDR3 spans 14 amino acids. With 1 base clipped from V and 2 bases from J, the junction kept 2 bases outside the gene matches. The CDR3 region has the DNA TGTGCCAGCAGCTTGCCAGGGGGGAACTATGGCTACACCTTC. It is translated as CASSLPGGNYGYTF.

V and J are TRBV9 and TRBJ1-5; possible D gene TRBD1, 6 bases. V was shortened by 2 bases and J by 0 bases, with 9 bases between the two germline ends. The CDR3 is made up of 15 amino acids. Germline V gene lookup returns CDR1 SGDLS and CDR2 YYNGEE. CDR3 region: CASSVTGYSNQPQHF. CDR3 in DNA: TGTGCCAGCAGCGTTACAGGGTATAGCAATCAGCCCCAGCATTTT.

This clone was recorded once. CDR3 coding DNA: TGTGCCACCAGCAGACGACAATTCTACGAGCAGTACTTC. Translated, it gives CATSRRQFYEQYF. The J gene is TRBJ2-7, the V gene TRBV15, with D unclear. The CDR3 is 13 residues long. Germline V gene lookup returns CDR1 LNHNV and CDR2 YYDKDF (reference sequence). V lost 2 bases, J lost 3 bases, and 8 bases lay in between.

CDR3 loop: CASSPGQGFSNYGYTF. In nucleotides, the CDR3 is TGTGCCAGCAGCCCGGGACAGGGTTTCTCTAACTATGGCTACACCTTC. The chain couples TRBV27 to TRBJ1-2; 9 bases map to TRBD1. Germline CDR1 reads MNHEY; CDR2 reads SMNVEV (reference sequence). V was pared by 6 bases and J by 0 bases, with 8 bases of the junction left unmatched. The CDR3 runs to 16 residues.

In this sample, this clone turned up a few times. This chain connects TRBV14 to TRBJ1-1, with D unresolved. Germline CDR1 is SGHDN and CDR2 is FVKESK. The CDR3 contains 14 residues. V was trimmed by 0 bases and J by 4 bases, leaving 9 bases between them. Written as DNA, the CDR3 is TGTGCCAGCAGCCAAGATGCAGGACTCACTGAAGCTTTCTTT. It is translated as CASSQDAGLTEAFF.

This clone was seen only once. J is TRBJ2-2 and V is TRBV7-2, with 9 bases matching TRBD2. With 5 bases clipped from V and 4 bases from J, the junction kept 11 bases outside the gene matches. CDR3 length: 17 amino acids. Germline CDR1 and CDR2: SGHTA and FQGNSA. This CDR3 is CASSPLARGGVTGELFF. CDR3 sequence (DNA): TGTGCCAGCAGCCCTCTCGCTCGCGGGGGGGTCACCGGGGAGCTGTTTTTT.

V is TRBV5-8 and J is TRBJ2-7; 7 bases agree with TRBD1. Germline trimming cut 4 bases from V and 0 bases from J; bases unmatched to any gene: 4. Germline CDR1 and CDR2: SGHTS and YDEGEE. The CDR3 sequence is 14 residues long. The CDR3 sequence is CASSRQGTSYEQYF. CDR3 nucleotide sequence: TGTGCCAGCAGCCGACAGGGTACCTCCTACGAGCAGTACTTC.

The chain is built from TRBV30 and TRBJ1-4; 10 nucleotides align to TRBD1. The V gene's germline CDR1 is GTSNPN and CDR2 SVGIG (reference sequence). There are 15 residues in the CDR3. J gave up 11 bases and V 3 bases, and 12 bases lay outside the gene matches. CDR3 sequence reads: CAWSIPGTGAFKLFF. The CDR3 DNA reads TGTGCCTGGAGCATACCCGGGACAGGGGCGTTTAAACTGTTTTTT.

A single count supports this clone. V gene TRBV5-6 combines with J gene TRBJ2-2; possibly TRBD2 for D (5 bases). Germline V gene lookup returns CDR1 SGHDT and CDR2 YYEEEE. V lost 0 bases to trimming and J lost 0 bases, with 9 bases between them. The CDR3 has 16 residues. Here the CDR3 DNA reads TGTGCCAGCAGCTTGGTGGGAGATACGAACACCGGGGAGCTGTTTTTT. It specifies CASSLVGDTNTGELFF. The variable domain in full, with the rest retrieved from reference TRBV5-6 and TRBJ2-2, is DAGVTQSPTHLIKTRGQQVTLRCSPKSGHDTVSWYQQALGQGPQFIFQYYEEEERQRGNFPDRFSGHQFPNYSSELNVNALLLGDSALYLCASSLVGDTNTGELFFGEGSRLTVL.

This sequence joins TRBV5-1 and TRBJ2-6, with 8 bases lining up with TRBD1. With V trimmed by 3 bases and J by 4 bases, 3 bases remained unmatched. Germline V gene sequence: CDR1 SGHRS, CDR2 YFSETQ. This CDR3 region has 15 residues. The CDR3 coding sequence is TGCGCCAGCAGCTCGGGACAGGCGGGGGCCAACGTCCTGACTTTC. It translates to CASSSGQAGANVLTF.

V gene TRBV9 combines with J gene TRBJ1-2; no reliable D call. CDR3 length: 11 residues. The germline V gene encodes CDR1 SGDLS and CDR2 YYNGEE. V dropped 4 bases and J dropped 5 bases, with 6 bases sitting between them. In DNA, the CDR3 is TGTGCCAGCAGCTCGTCGTATGGCTACACCTTC. Encoded protein: CASSSSYGYTF.

CDR3 in DNA: TGCAGCGTTGTGTCCTCTCCAGGTTCTGGCTACACCTTC. Its protein product is CSVVSSPGSGYTF. The chain employs TRBV29-1 and TRBJ1-2; D gene ambiguous. The germline V and J ends were trimmed by 4 bases and 7 bases, with 16 bases remaining between them. The CDR3 runs 13 residues. From germline, CDR1 is SQVTM and CDR2 ANQGSEA.

In this sample, this clone turned up once. The J gene is TRBJ1-1, the V gene TRBV19; D not certain. Trimming took 8 bases from V and 0 from J, leaving 7 bases between them. Germline V lookup: CDR1 LNHDA, CDR2 SQIVND (reference sequence). The CDR3 length is 12 residues. CDR3 sequence reads: CASGNMNTEAFF. CDR3 nucleotide sequence: TGTGCCAGTGGCAATATGAACACTGAAGCTTTCTTT.

The genes are TRBV19 and TRBJ2-3; D call uncertain. The CDR3 length is 15 residues. Trimming shortened V by 2 bases and J by 1 base, and 10 bases separated the two germline ends. From germline, CDR1 is LNHDA and CDR2 SQIVND (reference sequence). The CDR3 region is CASSILRIGTDTQYF. CDR3 bases: TGTGCCAGTAGTATATTGCGGATAGGCACAGATACGCAGTATTTT.

The chain has TRBV5-1 and TRBJ1-1; 7 positions match TRBD1. V trimming: 2 bases; J trimming: 8 bases; junction bases outside the gene matches: 9. Germline V gene sequence: CDR1 SGHRS, CDR2 YFSETQ. The CDR3 consists of 14 residues. The CDR3, as DNA: TGCGCCAGCAGCTTCAGGGGGGAAGAAGTCGAAGCTTTCTTT. Residues: CASSFRGEEVEAFF.